These 4 T cell receptor beta chains came from one sample sequenced in a study of cytomegalovirus exposure and HLA in healthy donors. Primers included in the PCR were 60 Vbeta and 13 Jbeta primers. Data came from immunoSEQ multiplex PCR; TCRdb stores just in-frame clones and leaves some out. The sample holds around 110,000 clones; 75% are singletons and the top ten take 1.6%. Specimen: PBMCs. The receptor source for this set is a woman aged 18-29 years in good health and CMV-seronegative.

The chain has TRBV5-1 and TRBJ2-1, with 8 positions matching TRBD1. Germline V gene lookup returns CDR1 SGHRS and CDR2 YFSETQ. The CDR3 loop spans 14 amino acids. V shed 3 bases, J shed 4 bases, and the junction held 3 bases outside the gene matches. The CDR3, as DNA: TGCGCCAGCAGCTCGGACAGGGCTTACAATGAGCAGTTCTTC. Residues: CASSSDRAYNEQFF.

The CDR3 sequence is CASRLRDRGSYEQYF. The CDR3 DNA sequence: TGTGCCAGCAGGCTCCGGGACAGGGGGTCCTACGAGCAGTACTTC. The V call is TRBV6-5, the J call TRBJ2-7, with TRBD1 identical over 11 bases. CDR1 and CDR2 (germline): MNHEY, SVGAGI. Trimming at V came to 6 bases and at J to 1 base, leaving 5 bases not matched to a gene. The CDR3 loop spans 15 amino acids.

The CDR3 DNA reads as TGTGCCAGCAGCACCTCCGGGACTAGCGGGGGGCCGGTACAGACCCAGTACTTC. Its protein product is CASSTSGTSGGPVQTQYF. J is TRBJ2-5 and V is TRBV5-4; TRBD2 matches at 15 bases. CDR3 length: 18 amino acids. The germline V gene encodes CDR1 SGHNT and CDR2 YYREEE (reference sequence). V trimming: 4 bases; J trimming: 6 bases; junction bases outside the gene matches: 13. Full variable domain (remainder filled in from reference TRBV5-4 and TRBJ2-5): ETGVTQSPTHLIKTRGQQVTLRCSSQSGHNTVSWYQQALGQGPQFIFQYYREEENGRGNFPPRFSGLQFPNYSSELNVNALELDDSALYLCASSTSGTSGGPVQTQYFGPGTRLLVL.

The CDR3 protein is CAIRETVNSPLHF. The CDR3 DNA is TGTGCCATCAGGGAGACAGTTAATTCACCCCTCCACTTT. This chain connects TRBV10-3 to TRBJ1-6, with D possibly TRBD1 on 5 matching bases. The V and J ends lost 6 bases and 6 bases respectively, with 9 bases between them. The CDR3 has 13 amino acids. CDR1 is ENHRY, CDR2 SYGVKD, per germline.